Included here is one T cell receptor (beta chain) sequence, with context. Primers: 60 Vbeta forward and 13 Jbeta reverse. Generated by immunoSEQ multiplex PCR, the TCRdb table keeps only in-frame clones and is missing some. The sample comprises about 180,000 clones, over 70% of which are singletons, and 1% to 1.5% rests with the top ten. The data were taken from a study of cytomegalovirus exposure and HLA in healthy donors. The germline V and J ends were trimmed by 2 bases and 6 bases, with 13 bases remaining between them. Germline V gives CDR1 MNHEY, CDR2 SVGAGI. The CDR3 has 14 residues. The material sequenced was PBMCs. V is TRBV6-5 and J is TRBJ1-1; a weak D match, TRBD1 (6 bases). This TCR derives from a boy younger than 10 in good health and CMV-seronegative. CDR3 DNA sequence: TGTGCCAGCAGTTACGGGAACTCAGGGGCTGAAGCTTTCTTT. The encoded protein is CASSYGNSGAEAFF.